The clone carrying this T cell receptor (beta chain) was observed a few times. This sample was included in a study of CD8 T cells in Susac syndrome. V lost 3 bases, J lost 4 bases, and 1 base stayed unmatched. CDR3 size: 13 residues. CDR1 SGHKS and CDR2 YYEKEE come from the germline V gene (reference sequence). TCR beta sequences were obtained from blood CD8+ and CD4+ T cells. TEMRA cells were enriched by FACS, and CD4+ and CD8+ T cells were negatively isolated. Random hexamers were used to reverse transcribe roughly 0.45 to 1 ug of RNA. TCRdb used MiXCR to reprocess the immunoSEQ multiplex PCR reads, holding one entry per CDR3 protein. The table has 250,000 to 300,000 distinct CDR3 sequences, about 88% seen once.

The sequencing sample was made of CD8+ T cells from PBMCs. The J gene is TRBJ2-1, the V gene TRBV5-5, with 7 nucleotides matching TRBD2. The sequence came from a human donor with multiple sclerosis. This CDR3 reads CASSWTSYNEQFF. The CDR3 DNA reads as TGTGCCAGCAGCTGGACTAGTTACAATGAGCAGTTCTTC. Based on the CDR3 plus reference TRBV5-5 and TRBJ2-1, the full variable domain is DAGVTQSPTHLIKTRGQQVTLRCSPISGHKSVSWYQQVLGQGPQFIFQYYEKEERGRGNFPDRFSARQFPNYSSELNVNALLLGDSALYLCASSWTSYNEQFFGPGTRLTVL.